The present TCR beta chain was sequenced within a study of blood T cell repertoires in COVID-19. Sequenced by immunoSEQ multiplex PCR; TCRdb stores in-frame clones only, minus some. Altogether about 68,000 clones are present, 90% to 95% being singletons, with the ten largest covering around 7%. The CDR3 covers 11 residues. Germline values: CDR1 MNHEY, CDR2 SVGAGI. On this clone: The junction departs from germline at one end; a sequencing error may be responsible.

The TCR sequence derives from a man between 40 and 49 years old with COVID-19, enrolled during active disease. Sequenced: peripheral blood. The chain couples TRBV6-5 to TRBJ1-2; 7 positions match TRBD1. The CDR3 loop reads CASSYMGQLLF. The CDR3 bases are TGTGCCAGCAGTTACATGGGACAGCTTCTCTTC.